The 27 T cell receptor beta chains below all came from one sample that was sequenced in a study of low-dose radiotherapy and immunotherapy resistance in tumors. Time point defined: before trial treatment. First-strand cDNA relied on TRAV- and TRBV-specific primers spanning alpha and beta chains. TCRs underwent 20 PCR cycles of amplification with a constant-region primer and V-primer adapter. A single record per CDR3 protein comes from TCRdb applying MiXCR to the reads. Found here are over 70,000 distinct CDR3 sequences, 30% to 40% of them singletons; the top ten hold 8.5% to 14%. Sequencing was performed on PBMCs, taken before treatment. These receptors originate from a female donor with ovarian cancer.

This clonotype appeared once. The V call is TRBV24-1, the J call TRBJ2-1; D might be TRBD1 (5 bases). V lost 0 bases, J lost 7 bases, and 9 bases lay in between. CDR1 is KGHDR and CDR2 is SFDVKD in the germline V gene. The CDR3 consists of 14 residues. CDR3 sequence: CATSDLRQGNEQFF. CDR3 DNA sequence: TGTGCCACCAGTGATTTGCGCCAGGGAAATGAGCAGTTCTTC.

In this sample, this clonotype turned up many times. The genes are TRBV5-6 and TRBJ2-1; D unclear. The CDR3 extends over 12 amino acids. Trimming pared 4 bases from V and 10 bases from J, leaving 12 bases between. CDR1 SGHDT and CDR2 YYEEEE come from the germline V gene. CDR3 coding DNA: TGTGCCAGCAGCGGTATGGTATGGGAGCAGTTCTTC. Amino acid sequence: CASSGMVWEQFF.

This clonotype turned up a few times. The V gene is TRBV5-1, the J gene TRBJ1-1; the D is unclear. V lost 0 bases, J lost 1 base, and 10 bases lay in between. CDR1 is SGHRS, CDR2 YFSETQ, per germline. The CDR3 has 15 amino acids. The CDR3 bases are TGCGCCAGCAGCTTGGTGGAGACACCGAACACTGAAGCTTTCTTT. As protein: CASSLVETPNTEAFF.

This clonotype has ten or more counts. The chain combines TRBV19 with TRBJ2-7; no reliable D call. Trimming left V 5 bases short and J 7 bases short, with 21 bases between. Germline CDR1 and CDR2: LNHDA and SQIVND (reference sequence). This CDR3 spans 15 amino acids. The CDR3 sequence: CASSPVADSLGEQYF. CDR3 DNA: TGTGCCAGTAGTCCAGTGGCCGACTCGTTAGGGGAGCAGTACTTC.

This clonotype was picked up many times. This chain links TRBV7-6 with TRBJ1-2, with D unclear. Germline V gene sequence: CDR1 SGHVS, CDR2 FNYEAQ. The CDR3 contains 12 residues. V lost 5 bases to trimming and J lost 8 bases, with 12 bases between them. CDR3 DNA: TGTGCCAGCAGCCCCCTGGGTGGGGGCTACACCTTC. Its translation: CASSPLGGGYTF.

The J gene is TRBJ2-3, the V gene TRBV5-1; D remains unclear. Between the trimmed V and J ends, which lost 4 bases and 2 bases, there was a span of 14 bases. Germline values: CDR1 SGHRS, CDR2 YFSETQ. CDR3 length: 15 residues. CDR3 sequence reads: CASSPPRLPTDTQYF. The DNA for the CDR3 is TGCGCCAGCAGCCCCCCGCGCTTACCCACAGATACGCAGTATTTT.

The chain has TRBV7-2 and TRBJ1-1, with D tentatively TRBD1 (5 bases). This CDR3 has 14 amino acids. Germline V CDR1 and CDR2: SGHTA, FQGNSA. V was clipped by 2 bases and J by 1 base, with 8 bases between them. The CDR3: CASSLYGGNTEAFF. Here the CDR3 DNA reads TGTGCCAGCAGCTTATATGGGGGGAACACTGAAGCTTTCTTT.

This clonotype was detected only a few times. No DNA is shown, since the ends of the CDR3 on it are uncertain; the CDR3 is the one TCRdb lists. The chain joins TRBV9 to TRBJ2-2; TRBD1 reflects the table's D call only, with no check against the DNA. The CDR3 is 17 residues long, counting both termini. The germline V gene encodes CDR1 SGDLS and CDR2 YYNGEE. The CDR3 sequence: CASSGTGGSDTGELFFF.

The chain combines TRBV21-1 with TRBJ2-7. TRBV21-1 is described as a pseudogene. The CDR3 loop spans 13 amino acids. CDR3 in amino acids: CASSGLWAYEQYF. The CDR3 coding sequence is TGTGCCAGCAGCGGCCTCTGGGCCTACGAGCAGTACTTC.

Comment on this clonotype: This may stem from a read error, because a much larger clone lies one nucleotide away. This chain links TRBV6-2 or TRBV6-3 with TRBJ2-6; 7 bases fit TRBD2. Germline trimming cut 6 bases from V and 1 base from J; bases unmatched to any gene: 3. CDR1 is MNHEY, CDR2 SVGEGT, per germline. The CDR3 loop spans 15 amino acids. CDR3: CASRGGKSGANVLTF. The CDR3 DNA reads as TGTGCCAGCAGGGGAGGGAAATCTGGGGCCAACGTCCTGACTTTC.

About this clonotype itself: A far more abundant clone sits one base away, making this likely a read error. The chain employs TRBV21-1 and TRBJ2-7. TRBV21-1 represents a pseudogene. The CDR3 is made up of 19 amino acids. CDR3: CASRGGERRKRWSYNEQYF. CDR3 nucleotide sequence: TGTGCCAGCAGAGGCGGCGAGAGGCGTAAGAGGTGGTCCTACAATGAGCAGTACTTC.

The rearrangement links TRBV6-1 to TRBJ2-7; 8 nucleotides align to TRBD1. There are 15 residues in the CDR3. With V trimmed by 4 bases and J by 2 bases, 7 bases remained unmatched. Germline values: CDR1 MNHNS, CDR2 SASEGT. Written as DNA, the CDR3 is TGTGCCAGCAGTGGGCCCGGGACAGGAGCCTACGAGCAGTACTTC. This gives the protein CASSGPGTGAYEQYF.

The rearrangement joins TRBV6-2 or TRBV6-3 to TRBJ1-1; D remains ambiguous. The germline gives CDR1 MNHEY, CDR2 SVGEGT. The CDR3 totals 13 residues. V was cut by 4 bases and J by 1 base, with 7 bases left in between. CDR3 protein: CASSLAENTEAFF. CDR3 DNA sequence: TGTGCCAGCAGTTTGGCAGAGAACACTGAAGCTTTCTTT.

This clonotype has ten or more counts. The chain combines TRBV19 with TRBJ2-7, with D possibly TRBD1 on 5 matching bases. Trimming shortened V by 6 bases and J by 0 bases, and 12 bases separated the two germline ends. This CDR3 spans 14 amino acids. Per germline, CDR1 LNHDA and CDR2 SQIVND (reference sequence). CDR3 coding DNA: TGTGCCAGTAGCGACAGCCCCAGCTCCTACGAGCAGTACTTC. Protein sequence: CASSDSPSSYEQYF. The full variable domain, in which reference TRBV19 and TRBJ2-7 provide the parts outside the CDR3, is DGGITQSPKYLFRKEGQNVTLSCEQNLNHDAMYWYRQDPGQGLRLIYYSQIVNDFQKGDIAEGYSVSREKKESFPLTVTSAQKNPTAFYLCASSDSPSSYEQYFGPGTRLTVT.

V gene TRBV29-1 combines with J gene TRBJ2-7; D perhaps matches TRBD1 (5 bases). The CDR3 runs 13 residues. Germline CDR1 is SQVTM and CDR2 is ANQGSEA. Trimming left V 6 bases short and J 4 bases short, with 16 bases between. The CDR3 loop is CSVLGRVGYEQYF. The CDR3 DNA is TGCAGCGTCCTCGGCAGGGTGGGATACGAGCAGTACTTC.

This clonotype was observed at least ten times. The rearrangement joins TRBV9 to TRBJ1-5; D unresolved. This CDR3 spans 15 amino acids. V was cut by 2 bases and J by 4 bases, with 13 bases left in between. Germline V lookup: CDR1 SGDLS, CDR2 YYNGEE. The CDR3 nucleotides are TGTGCCAGCAGCGTCGGCAGCTATAGTAATCAGCCCCAGCATTTT. Translating gives CASSVGSYSNQPQHF.

Regarding this clonotype: One base separates it from a far larger clone, so it is likely a read error. The chain carries TRBV11-2 and TRBJ2-3; possibly TRBD2 for D (7 bases). The DNA end lines up better with TRBJ2-1; the J call may be wrong. The CDR3 is made up of 16 amino acids. The V gene's germline CDR1 is SGHAT and CDR2 FQNNGV. CDR3 protein: CASSYRGGPQHNEQFF. The CDR3 DNA reads TGTGCCAGCAGTTACCGCGGGGGCCCTCAACATAATGAGCAGTTCTTC.

V usage is TRBV4-1 and J usage is TRBJ1-1, with TRBD1 identical over 9 bases. This CDR3 has 12 residues. The junction had 5 bases not matched to a gene; V was cut back by 4 bases and J by 11 bases. Looked up from germline, CDR1 is MGHRA and CDR2 is YSYEKL. The CDR3 loop is CASSRRTGDAFF. The CDR3 region has the DNA TGCGCCAGCAGCCGCCGGACAGGGGATGCTTTCTTT.

The sample holds many counts of this clonotype. This chain connects TRBV6-2 or TRBV6-3 to TRBJ2-6; D is ambiguous. This CDR3 contains 17 residues. Germline CDR1 reads MNHEY; CDR2 reads SVGEGT. Trimming left V 5 bases short and J 0 bases short, with 14 bases between. CDR3 amino acids: CASSQRASSSGANVLTF. For the CDR3, the DNA is TGTGCCAGCAGTCAAAGGGCATCATCCTCTGGGGCCAACGTCCTGACTTTC.

As for this clonotype: The CDR3 carries no conserved terminal phenylalanine or tryptophan, so it likely arises from a read error. The V gene is TRBV6-2 or TRBV6-3, the J gene TRBJ2-7; D is perhaps TRBD1 (6 bases). The germline CDR1 and CDR2 sequences are MNHEY and SVGEGT. The CDR3 is made up of 12 amino acids. With 6 bases removed from V and 6 bases from J, the gap between germline ends came to 12 bases. CDR3 amino acids: CASRQGSGEQYC. CDR3 in DNA: TGTGCCAGCAGACAGGGAAGTGGCGAGCAGTACTGC.

There are a few counts of this clonotype. This chain connects TRBV7-2 to TRBJ2-7; D call uncertain. V was cut by 1 base and J by 2 bases, with 9 bases left in between. The CDR3 is 14 residues long. Looked up from germline, CDR1 is SGHTA and CDR2 is FQGNSA. The CDR3 DNA is TGTGCCAGCAGCTTAGACGGTCGGCCCTACGAGCAGTACTTC. Translated: CASSLDGRPYEQYF.

About this clonotype itself: With a far larger clone one base away, a read error is the likely cause. The DNA for the CDR3 is TGTGCCAGCAGTGTTAGGGATACCGGACAGCAGTTCTTC. Its protein product is CASSVRDTGQQFF. V and J are TRBV6-1 and TRBJ2-1; D not resolved. V dropped 4 bases and J dropped 11 bases, with 15 bases sitting between them. CDR3 length: 13 residues. Germline lookup yields CDR1 MNHNS and CDR2 SASEGT.

The chain uses TRBV29-1 and TRBJ1-1; D remains unclear. The CDR3 sequence is 13 residues long. Trimming took 2 bases from V and 0 from J, leaving 7 bases between them. The germline V gene encodes CDR1 SQVTM and CDR2 ANQGSEA. The DNA of the CDR3 is TGCAGCGTTGAATGGCCCCTGAACACTGAAGCTTTCTTT. Protein sequence: CSVEWPLNTEAFF.

This clonotype was detected ten times or more. The chain is built from TRBV7-9 and TRBJ1-1; 11 bases agree with TRBD1. CDR3 length equals 16 residues. V was clipped by 8 bases and J by 5 bases; unmatched bases: 13. CDR1 and CDR2 from the germline V gene are SEHNR and FQNEAQ (reference sequence). As DNA, the CDR3 is TGTGCCAGCTCATCACTCGGGACAGGGGGTTCGACTGAAGCTTTCTTT. It encodes CASSSLGTGGSTEAFF.

This clonotype was found a few times. V gene TRBV20-1 combines with J gene TRBJ1-5; D unresolved. Germline lookup yields CDR1 DFQATT and CDR2 SNEGSKA (reference sequence). The CDR3 has 13 amino acids. The ends were cut back, 0 bases at V and 2 bases at J, with 5 bases in the middle. The CDR3 bases are TGCAGTGCTAGAGAGTGGGGCAATCAGCCCCAGCATTTT. Its protein is CSAREWGNQPQHF.

This chain uses TRBV24-1 with TRBJ2-6; D unclear. Germline-derived CDR1 and CDR2 are KGHDR and SFDVKD. The CDR3 consists of 14 residues. Between the trimmed V and J ends, which lost 3 bases and 1 base, there was a span of 3 bases. CDR3 nucleotide sequence: TGTGCCACCAGTGATGGGTCTGGGGCCAACGTCCTGACTTTC. Its protein is CATSDGSGANVLTF.

The genes are TRBV28 and TRBJ2-3; 8 bases line up with TRBD2. CDR3 length: 14 residues. V was clipped by 7 bases and J by 4 bases; unmatched bases: 7. Germline lookup yields CDR1 MDHEN and CDR2 SYDVKM. For the CDR3, the DNA is TGTGCCAGCATAGGGGCGGGGGGCTCAGATACGCAGTATTTT. Translated, it gives CASIGAGGSDTQYF. Looking up the rest from reference TRBV28 and TRBJ2-3 gives the full variable domain: DVKVTQSSRYLVKRTGEKVFLECVQDMDHENMFWYRQDPGLGLRLIYFSYDVKMKEKGDIPEGYSVSREKKERFSLILESASTNQTSMYLCASIGAGGSDTQYFGPGTRLTVL.